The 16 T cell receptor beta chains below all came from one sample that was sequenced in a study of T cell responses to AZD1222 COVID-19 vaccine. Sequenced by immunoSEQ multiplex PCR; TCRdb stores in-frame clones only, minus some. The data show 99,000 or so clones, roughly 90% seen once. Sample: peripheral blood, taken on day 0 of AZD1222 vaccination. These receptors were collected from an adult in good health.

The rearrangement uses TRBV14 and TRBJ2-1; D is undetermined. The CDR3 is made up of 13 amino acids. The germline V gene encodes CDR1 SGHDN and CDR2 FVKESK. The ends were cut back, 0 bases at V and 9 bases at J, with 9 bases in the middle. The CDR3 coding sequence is TGTGCCAGCAGCCAAGAGCGACAAAGTGAGCAGTTCTTC. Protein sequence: CASSQERQSEQFF.

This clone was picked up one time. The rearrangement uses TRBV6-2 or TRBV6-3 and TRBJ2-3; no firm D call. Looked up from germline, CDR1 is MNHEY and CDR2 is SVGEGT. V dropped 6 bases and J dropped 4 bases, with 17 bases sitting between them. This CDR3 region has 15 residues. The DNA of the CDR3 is TGTGCCAGCAGCTTTTTTCTCCCTGAGGCAGATACGCAGTATTTT. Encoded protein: CASSFFLPEADTQYF.

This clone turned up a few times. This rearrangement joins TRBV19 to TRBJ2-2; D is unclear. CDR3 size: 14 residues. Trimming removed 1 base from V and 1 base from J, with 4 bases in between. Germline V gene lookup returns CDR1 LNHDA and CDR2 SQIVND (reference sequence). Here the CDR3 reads CASSIVGNTGELFF. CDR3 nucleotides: TGTGCCAGTAGTATAGTGGGGAACACCGGGGAGCTGTTTTTT.

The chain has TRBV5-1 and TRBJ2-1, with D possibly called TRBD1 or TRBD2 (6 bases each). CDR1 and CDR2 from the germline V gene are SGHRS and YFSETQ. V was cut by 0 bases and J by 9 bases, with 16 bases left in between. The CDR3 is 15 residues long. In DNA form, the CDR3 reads TGCGCCAGCAGCTTGGTGGCAGGGGCCGGGAGTGAGCAGTTCTTC. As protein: CASSLVAGAGSEQFF.

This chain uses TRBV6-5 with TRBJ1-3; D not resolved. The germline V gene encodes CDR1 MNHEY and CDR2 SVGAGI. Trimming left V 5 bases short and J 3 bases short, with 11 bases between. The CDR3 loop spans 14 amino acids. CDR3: CASSPGIVGNTIYF. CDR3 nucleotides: TGTGCCAGCAGTCCCGGCATAGTTGGAAACACCATATATTTT.

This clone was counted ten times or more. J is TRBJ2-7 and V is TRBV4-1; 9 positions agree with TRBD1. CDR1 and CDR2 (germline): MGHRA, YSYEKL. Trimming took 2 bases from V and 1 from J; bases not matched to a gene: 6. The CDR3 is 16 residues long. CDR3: CASSQTRTGESYEQYF. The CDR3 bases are TGCGCCAGCAGCCAAACCAGGACAGGGGAATCCTACGAGCAGTACTTC.

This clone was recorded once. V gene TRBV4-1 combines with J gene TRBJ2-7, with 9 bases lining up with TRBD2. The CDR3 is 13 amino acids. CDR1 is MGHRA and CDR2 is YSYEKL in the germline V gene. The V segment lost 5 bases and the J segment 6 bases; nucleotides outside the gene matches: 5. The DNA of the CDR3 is TGCGCCAGCAGCTCTAGCGGGATCAGCGAGCAGTACTTC. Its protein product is CASSSSGISEQYF.

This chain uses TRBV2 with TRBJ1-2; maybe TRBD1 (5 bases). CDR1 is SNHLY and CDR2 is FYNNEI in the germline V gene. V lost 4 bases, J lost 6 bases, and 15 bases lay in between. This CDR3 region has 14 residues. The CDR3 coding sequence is TGTGCCAGCAGTGTGGTGTCGGGGGTTGATGGCTACACCTTC. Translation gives CASSVVSGVDGYTF.

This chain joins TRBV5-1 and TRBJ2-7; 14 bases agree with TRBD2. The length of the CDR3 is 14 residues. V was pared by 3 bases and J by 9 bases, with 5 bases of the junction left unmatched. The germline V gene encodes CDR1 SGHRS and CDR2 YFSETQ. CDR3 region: CASSSGLAGVMQYF. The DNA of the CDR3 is TGCGCCAGCAGCTCGGGACTAGCGGGAGTTATGCAGTACTTC. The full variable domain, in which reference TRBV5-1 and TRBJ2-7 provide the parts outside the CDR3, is KAGVTQTPRYLIKTRGQQVTLSCSPISGHRSVSWYQQTPGQGLQFLFEYFSETQRNKGNFPGRFSGRQFSNSRSEMNVSTLELGDSALYLCASSSGLAGVMQYFGPGTRLTVT.

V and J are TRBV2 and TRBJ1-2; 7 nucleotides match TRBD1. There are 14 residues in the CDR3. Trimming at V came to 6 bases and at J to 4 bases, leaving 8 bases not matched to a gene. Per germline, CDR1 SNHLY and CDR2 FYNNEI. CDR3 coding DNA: TGTGCCAGCAGGCGGACAGGCGGGGGCTATGGCTACACCTTC. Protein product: CASRRTGGGYGYTF. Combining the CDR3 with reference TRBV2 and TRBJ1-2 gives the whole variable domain EPEVTQTPSHQVTQMGQEVILRCVPISNHLYFYWYRQILGQKVEFLVSFYNNEISEKSEIFDDQFSVERPDGSNFTLKIRSTKLEDSAMYFCASRRTGGGYGYTFGSGTRLTVV.

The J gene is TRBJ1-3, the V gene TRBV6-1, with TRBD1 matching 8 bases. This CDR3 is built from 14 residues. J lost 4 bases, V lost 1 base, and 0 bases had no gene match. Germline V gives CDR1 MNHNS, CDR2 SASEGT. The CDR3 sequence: CASSEGQGGNTIYF. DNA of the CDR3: TGTGCCAGCAGTGAAGGACAGGGGGGAAACACCATATATTTT.

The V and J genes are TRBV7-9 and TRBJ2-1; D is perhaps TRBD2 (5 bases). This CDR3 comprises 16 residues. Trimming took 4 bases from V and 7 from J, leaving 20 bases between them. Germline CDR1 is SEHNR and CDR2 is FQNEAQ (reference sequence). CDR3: CASSSLGLTIENEQFF. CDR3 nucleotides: TGTGCCAGCAGCTCCCTTGGACTTACCATAGAGAATGAGCAGTTCTTC.

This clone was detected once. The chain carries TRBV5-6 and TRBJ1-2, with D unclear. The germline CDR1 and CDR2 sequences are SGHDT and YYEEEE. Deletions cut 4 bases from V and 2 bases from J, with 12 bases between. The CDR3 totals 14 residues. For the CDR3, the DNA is TGTGCCAGCAGCCTCGGGCCCTCAAACTATGGCTACACCTTC. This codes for CASSLGPSNYGYTF.

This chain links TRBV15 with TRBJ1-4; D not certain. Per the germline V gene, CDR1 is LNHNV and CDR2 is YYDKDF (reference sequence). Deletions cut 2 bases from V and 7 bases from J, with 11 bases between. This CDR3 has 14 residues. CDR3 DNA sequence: TGTGCCACCAGCAGACCAGGACGGGTTGAAAAACTGTTTTTT. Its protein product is CATSRPGRVEKLFF.

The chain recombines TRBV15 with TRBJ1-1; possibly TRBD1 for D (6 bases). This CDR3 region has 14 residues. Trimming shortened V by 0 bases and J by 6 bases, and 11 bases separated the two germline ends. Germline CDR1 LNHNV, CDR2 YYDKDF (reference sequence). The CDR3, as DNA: TGTGCCACCAGCAGAGATGAGTCAGGGGCTGAAGCTTTCTTT. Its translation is CATSRDESGAEAFF.

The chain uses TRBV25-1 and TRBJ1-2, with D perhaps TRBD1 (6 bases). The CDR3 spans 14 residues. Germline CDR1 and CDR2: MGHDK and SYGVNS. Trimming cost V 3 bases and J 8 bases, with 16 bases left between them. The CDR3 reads CASSDIQGRQGYTF. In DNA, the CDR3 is TGTGCCAGCAGTGATATACAGGGAAGACAAGGCTACACCTTC.